This T cell receptor (beta chain) was found in a study of cytomegalovirus exposure and HLA in healthy donors (dated 2017 in TCRdb). In terms of the full investigation: According to an earlier analysis of 450 to 650 of the donors, about 179 million T cells yielded approximately 120 million unique TCR beta sequences and about 300 Gb of sequence data. Approximately 300 gigabases of sequencing data and tens of millions of unique TCR sequences were included in an early release covering roughly 700 HLA-typed donors. Among the roughly 390 genotyped donors, around 81% belonged to the genetic ancestry cluster associated with self-reported Caucasian donors. The study aimed to test whether signatures of past pathogen exposure could be identified by cataloging public T cell receptors. The study profiled the T cell repertoires of more than 500 subjects by immunosequencing and related them to cytomegalovirus serostatus. Besides the first cohort of approximately 710 subjects, a separate validation cohort made up of roughly 120 different subjects was used. To predict cytomegalovirus infection status, the study brought together high-throughput TCR immunosequencing, statistical association of individual TCRs with disease status, and machine learning. In a later analysis, previously published TCR beta repertoires from some 640 donors were re-analyzed and high-resolution HLA genotyping was added so that TCR occurrence patterns could be studied. In the later analysis, no new phenotypic data were used to find candidate immune exposures; instead, reliance was placed on TCR beta sequences and their occurrence across donors. In an earlier analysis of a few hundred of the donors, high-throughput TCR beta sequencing was used to judge whether each TCR beta V gene segment behaved as functional or pseudogenic. Alongside the repertoire data, information on donor age, sex, ethnicity and CMV serostatus was compiled. A later genetic analysis used genome-wide SNP genotypes for about 55% of the 666 donors, treating that subset as a discovery cohort. Every repertoire in the discovery cohort had been generated on one and the same sequencing platform. HLA typing included class I and class II loci at four-digit resolution. The number of donors typed differed by locus, with roughly 620-630 for A, B, C, DRB1 and DQB1, about 500 for DQA1, about 610 for DPA1, and approximately 470 for DPB1. Four to six DR-DQ haplotypes were handled as single units for association and clustering, since linkage in the cohort was strong. Among around 400 genotyped donors of the cohort, an average of roughly 240,000 unique TCR beta nucleotide sequences were sequenced per donor, roughly a sixth of them non-productive. The full study reports these points: In the study, around 150 TCR beta chains were listed as associated with cytomegalovirus. The 87-base-pair reads could not distinguish some IMGT-functional V segments, including TRBV6-2 and TRBV6-3, so those segments were excluded. A cluster of highly shared sequence variants was judged likely to be a technical artifact of the sequencing pipeline. V-gene and J-gene trimming of TCR beta chains was associated with a missense DCLRE1C variant in a later genetic analysis, and the association was replicated in an independent cohort. According to the authors, the approach could potentially be generalized to other disease states and immunological phenotypes. Immune exposure information for the cohort was limited to CMV serostatus. In a later genetic analysis, fewer N-insertions in productive TCRs were reported among donors in an Asian-associated ancestry cluster than the 666-donor mean. In this cohort, only TCR beta chains were sequenced, and detectable features were limited by the absence of alpha or paired-chain data. Cytomegalovirus status was reported to be diagnosed by the classifier with high specificity and sensitivity in both the original and validation cohorts. A later analysis found that TCR association rates varied across HLA loci, with DRB1 alleles showing the most associated TCRs and HLA-C alleles the fewest. A later analysis found that HLA-associated TCR beta chains were more clonally expanded and had lower generation probabilities than equally common non-associated chains. At a false discovery rate of 0.05, a later analysis linked about 17,000 TCR beta sequences to specific HLA alleles. Linkage disequilibrium might explain the correlated functional status among segregating V segments, but an unknown experimental factor could not be excluded. HLA typing was unavailable for some donors at each locus, so association tests used only the typed subset. The presence/absence analyses assumed that sequencing depth was roughly uniform across donors, and that assumption may not be true. In vitro tests confirmed that a few of the cytomegalovirus-associated TCR beta chains recognize cytomegalovirus antigens. The earlier analysis of almost 600 of the donors excluded some 16 rarely observed V segments, including chromosome 9 orphons, because counts were too low. Strong co-occurrence of HLA alleles, especially DR and DQ, made assigning TCR associations to individual alleles difficult. Most CMV-associated TCR beta chains appeared to be HLA-restricted in a later analysis, and the HLA associations seemed to be driven largely by CMV exposure. According to a later analysis, parvovirus B19, influenza, CMV and Epstein-Barr virus appeared linked to several top co-occurrence clusters. In an earlier analysis of 587 of the donors, most TCR beta V segments appeared in productive rearrangements about 87% or about 30% of the time, broadly matching IMGT annotations. A further reported finding was that TCR beta sequences accurately predicted the HLA-A and HLA-B alleles for most subjects in the first cohort. Most TCR sequences were observed very rarely across donors, whereas some public TCRs were present in many individuals.

For this clone: Its antigen is still unknown. No quality values exist for individual bases; no much larger clone is one base distant.

The protocol used for the library was the immunoSEQ multiplex PCR assay. The multiplex PCR relied on a mix of 60 forward primers for TCR Vbeta segments and 13 reverse primers for TCR Jbeta segments. The CDR3 region of rearranged TCR beta genes was amplified from genomic DNA by a multiplex PCR assay. Amplified TCR beta libraries were sequenced as 87-base-pair reads on the Illumina HiSeq System. In the original analysis: Across the roughly 600 repertoires, a later analysis counted approximately 75 million unique TCR beta chains, around 11 million of which were shared by at least two donors. Raw reads were error-corrected and collapsed into unique sequences with a nearest-neighbor algorithm that merged closely related sequences to remove PCR and sequencing errors. CDR3 sequences were aligned to IMGT reference sequences to assign V, D and J gene segments. For a sequence to be retained, at least a six-nucleotide match to both a V gene segment and a J gene segment was required. A rearrangement counted as productive if the CDR3 had no stop codons and remained in frame with V and J, and every other rearrangement counted as non-productive. CDR3 was defined according to IMGT convention as the region running from the second conserved V-encoded cysteine to the conserved J-encoded phenylalanine. Sequences without an unambiguous match to a single V gene segment were excluded from the earlier analysis of 587 of the donors. In an earlier analysis of several hundred of the donors, V segments were called functional above 56.7% productive rearrangements and were called segregating when the between-donor standard deviation exceeded 5%. A statistical classification framework was built to diagnose cytomegalovirus status from the catalog of TCR beta chain sequences. In a later analysis, V and J genes were assigned by comparing TCR nucleotide sequences against IMGT/GENE-DB human TR gene sequences. In a later analysis, CDR3 sequences and most-parsimonious VDJ recombination scenarios were assigned using the TCRdist pipeline. A later analysis defined each TCR beta chain by its CDR3 amino acid sequence plus V-gene family, and excluded reads lacking a unique V-gene family. To address suspected cross-contamination and a sequencing artifact, a later analysis removed roughly 640 highly shared, low-generation-probability nucleotide sequences. For each public chain, a later analysis derived a clonal expansion index from normalized ranks of inferred template counts within each repertoire. In a later analysis, generation probabilities were computed with a VDJ recombination model fitted to out-of-frame rearrangements, and the resulting probabilities were checked against IGoR. Hypergeometric tests were used in a later analysis to score TCR-TCR, TCR-HLA and TCR-CMV co-occurrence, with a repertoire-size bias correction applied to the TCR pairs. False discovery rates were estimated in a later analysis by permuting HLA or CMV assignments 20 times. In a later analysis, co-occurring TCRs were grouped with DBSCAN, and TCRdist sequence similarity was added when clustering was performed within HLA-allele-positive subsets. Repertoires with fewer than 30,000 or more than 120,000 public chains were left out of co-occurrence clustering, as were about five repertoires with anomalous nucleotide sharing. TCRdb provides this immuneACCESS table in a form limited to in-frame rearrangements. Some clones are lacking; in checked studies, under half of them reflect an unresolved V gene, and why the rest are absent is not known. V and J calls and clone size come straight from that table; D and trimming were deduced from the DNA. The sample has 110,000 or so clones on record, over 55% of them singletons. The top ten clones comprise about 8.3% of the sample.

The germline V gene (reference sequence) supplies CDR1 PRHDT and CDR2 FYEKMQ. Between the V and J ends, shortened by 5 bases and 4 bases respectively, the junction contains 11 bases. Taken from cysteine to phenylalanine, the CDR3 has 13 residues. The read is trimmed to its CDR3 DNA, 39 bases read in frame from base 1. The cohort comprised some 700 healthy bone marrow donors. At the time of sampling, every cohort member was nominally healthy, though immune exposures that went unrecorded were likely present. The donor tested CMV seropositive, placing the donor among the roughly 300 seropositive members of the cohort. Every donor gave a peripheral blood sample, and the peripheral blood mononuclear cells from that sample were used for TCR beta sequencing. The Qiagen DNeasy Blood Extraction Kit was used to extract genomic DNA from the blood cell samples.

Sequencing input: PBMCs. This sequence originates from a man between 18 and 35 years old in good health and CMV-seropositive. The rearrangement joined TRBV13 to TRBJ1-2, and TRBD1 may be the D gene, going by 5 matching bases. Here is the DNA: TGTGCCAGCAGCGGCGGGACGGGCTATGGCTACACCTTC. Its product reads: CASSGGTGYGYTF.